The 17 T cell receptor beta chains presented below share a single source sample, sequenced in a study of T cell changes during pregnancy in multiple sclerosis. Profiled with immunoSEQ multiplex PCR; TCRdb holds only in-frame clones, not every one. Among 40,000 to 55,000 clones, 92% were seen once, and the ten largest hold 0.52%. The specimen was CD4+ T cells from peripheral blood mononuclear cells, collected in the third trimester of pregnancy. The receptors come from a female donor with multiple sclerosis, enrolled in a pregnancy study.

The chain recombines TRBV15 with TRBJ2-1; TRBD2 matches at 13 bases. The V and J ends lost 5 bases and 10 bases, in that order; junction bases with no gene match: 11. CDR3 length: 16 residues. Germline-derived CDR1 and CDR2 are LNHNV and YYDKDF (reference sequence). In nucleotides, the CDR3 is TGTGCCACCAGCGGCCAAGGACTAGCGGGAGTGGGGGAGCAGTTCTTC. Its translation is CATSGQGLAGVGEQFF.

This clone was detected once. This chain connects TRBV19 to TRBJ1-5, with a possible D match to TRBD1 (6 bases). The CDR3 loop spans 14 amino acids. Germline-derived CDR1 and CDR2 are LNHDA and SQIVND (reference sequence). Trimming left V 5 bases short and J 6 bases short, with 14 bases between. In DNA, the CDR3 is TGTGCCAGTAGTTCCGGACAGAAGGGTCAGCCCCAGCATTTT. Protein: CASSSGQKGQPQHF.

The chain employs TRBV27 and TRBJ2-3; D not resolved. The CDR3 extends over 14 amino acids. Germline V gene lookup returns CDR1 MNHEY and CDR2 SMNVEV (reference sequence). V gave up 3 bases and J gave up 8 bases, with 15 bases separating them. The CDR3 nucleotides are TGTGCCAGCAGTTTGACAAGAACCGCCTCTACGCAGTATTTT. As protein: CASSLTRTASTQYF.

This clone appeared once. This rearrangement joins TRBV2 to TRBJ1-6; TRBD1 is a possible D gene (6 bases). Trimming removed 5 bases at V and 9 bases at J, with 14 bases between. In germline, CDR1 is SNHLY, CDR2 FYNNEI. The CDR3 spans 14 residues. As DNA, the CDR3 is TGTGCCAGCAGTCCTGGCAGGGGTGGTTCACCCCTCCACTTT. Amino acids: CASSPGRGGSPLHF.

The chain carries TRBV5-1 and TRBJ2-5, with TRBD2 matching 7 bases. The CDR3 extends over 15 amino acids. In germline, CDR1 is SGHRS, CDR2 YFSETQ. V dropped 7 bases and J dropped 0; count of bases not matched to a gene: 9. The CDR3 bases are TGCGCCAGCTCGGGGGGTGATTGGTACCAAGAGACCCAGTACTTC. This translates into CASSGGDWYQETQYF. Based on the CDR3 plus reference TRBV5-1 and TRBJ2-5, the full variable domain is KAGVTQTPRYLIKTRGQQVTLSCSPISGHRSVSWYQQTPGQGLQFLFEYFSETQRNKGNFPGRFSGRQFSNSRSEMNVSTLELGDSALYLCASSGGDWYQETQYFGPGTRLLVL.

V and J are TRBV5-1 and TRBJ2-7, with D possibly matching TRBD2 (6 bases). Germline CDR1 and CDR2: SGHRS and YFSETQ. CDR3 length equals 16 residues. Trimming removed 3 bases from V and 6 bases from J, with 22 bases in between. The CDR3 is CASSSQTPGVVGEQYF. CDR3 nucleotide sequence: TGCGCCAGCAGCTCCCAAACCCCGGGAGTGGTAGGCGAGCAGTACTTC.

The chain uses TRBV19 and TRBJ2-7; a weak D match, TRBD1 (6 bases). V gave up 7 bases and J gave up 1 base, with 11 bases separating them. Per the germline V gene, CDR1 is LNHDA and CDR2 is SQIVND (reference sequence). This CDR3 comprises 13 residues. CDR3 loop: CASKNRESYEQYF. The CDR3 nucleotides are TGTGCCAGTAAAAACAGGGAATCCTACGAGCAGTACTTC. The variable domain in full, with the rest retrieved from reference TRBV19 and TRBJ2-7, is DGGITQSPKYLFRKEGQNVTLSCEQNLNHDAMYWYRQDPGQGLRLIYYSQIVNDFQKGDIAEGYSVSREKKESFPLTVTSAQKNPTAFYLCASKNRESYEQYFGPGTRLTVT.

J is TRBJ2-1 and V is TRBV28; D ambiguous. Between the trimmed V and J ends, which lost 6 bases and 5 bases, there was a span of 17 bases. Germline CDR1 and CDR2: MDHEN and SYDVKM. The CDR3 spans 15 residues. The CDR3 coding sequence is TGTGCCAGCAGCCGATCCCTCAGCGCAGACAATGAGCAGTTCTTC. Amino acids: CASSRSLSADNEQFF.

The J gene is TRBJ2-3, the V gene TRBV2; 7 bases fit TRBD2. The CDR3 is 15 residues long. Unmatched junction bases numbered 8, after V lost 6 bases and J lost 2 bases. CDR1 and CDR2 from the germline V gene are SNHLY and FYNNEI. In DNA, the CDR3 is TGTGCCAGCAGCGCAATTAGCGGGTTCACAGATACGCAGTATTTT. Translating it yields CASSAISGFTDTQYF.

The chain combines TRBV4-3 with TRBJ2-5, with D unclear. CDR3 length: 14 amino acids. V dropped 0 bases and J dropped 5 bases, with 10 bases sitting between them. The germline CDR1 and CDR2 sequences are LGHNA and YSLEER. The CDR3 sequence is CASSQEGRRETQYF. DNA for the CDR3: TGCGCCAGCAGCCAAGAAGGCCGCAGGGAGACCCAGTACTTC.

V is TRBV7-2 and J is TRBJ2-6; D ambiguous. The germline gives CDR1 SGHTA, CDR2 FQGNSA. The CDR3 runs to 18 residues. Trimming stripped 2 bases from V and 1 base from J, with 15 bases between. The CDR3 DNA is TGTGCCAGCAGCTTAATTCCCCTTTCCTTGTCTGGGGCCAACGTCCTGACTTTC. The encoded protein is CASSLIPLSLSGANVLTF.

The chain recombines TRBV2 with TRBJ1-4; D remains unclear. V was cut by 8 bases and J by 3 bases, with 13 bases left in between. Looked up from germline, CDR1 is SNHLY and CDR2 is FYNNEI. CDR3 length equals 14 residues. The CDR3: CASGPNRANEKLFF. CDR3 nucleotides: TGTGCCAGCGGCCCCAACCGGGCTAATGAAAAACTGTTTTTT.

The chain recombines TRBV28 with TRBJ2-1, with D uncertain. Germline V gene data show CDR1 as MDHEN and CDR2 as SYDVKM. Trimming cost V 5 bases and J 12 bases, with 14 bases left between them. The CDR3 has 12 residues. The CDR3 spells CASSPLTRGQFF. For the CDR3, the DNA is TGTGCCAGCAGTCCCCTTACGCGCGGGCAGTTCTTC. Supplemented by reference TRBV28 and TRBJ2-1, the full variable domain reads DVKVTQSSRYLVKRTGEKVFLECVQDMDHENMFWYRQDPGLGLRLIYFSYDVKMKEKGDIPEGYSVSREKKERFSLILESASTNQTSMYLCASSPLTRGQFFGPGTRLTVL.

The J gene is TRBJ2-1, the V gene TRBV11-3, with 11 bases that match TRBD2. V lost 0 bases and J lost 10; bases outside the gene matches: 8. There are 16 residues in the CDR3. Germline V gives CDR1 SGHNT, CDR2 YENEEA. The CDR3 coding sequence is TGTGCCAGCAGCTTAGATAGCGGGAGGGGTGACGGCGAGCAGTTCTTC. It translates to CASSLDSGRGDGEQFF.

This clone occurred a few times. The J gene is TRBJ1-1, the V gene TRBV6-1; possibly TRBD1 for D (6 bases). The germline V gene encodes CDR1 MNHNS and CDR2 SASEGT. V was shortened by 6 bases and J by 6 bases, with 17 bases between the two germline ends. The length of the CDR3 is 14 residues. CDR3 region: CASSEGDQWAEAFF. The CDR3, as DNA: TGTGCCAGCAGCGAGGGGGACCAGTGGGCTGAAGCTTTCTTT.

The rearrangement uses TRBV2 and TRBJ2-7; tentative D call: TRBD1 (6 bases). The germline gives CDR1 SNHLY, CDR2 FYNNEI. The CDR3 is made up of 14 amino acids. The ends were cut back, 7 bases at V and 2 bases at J, with 15 bases in the middle. CDR3 nucleotides: TGTGCCAGCACCCAGACAGGATTAACCTACGAGCAGTACTTC. This gives the protein CASTQTGLTYEQYF.

The V and J genes are TRBV30 and TRBJ2-2; D might be TRBD1 (6 bases). V lost 1 base and J 3 bases, leaving 9 bases between the germline ends. This CDR3 is 14 amino acids long. CDR1 is GTSNPN, CDR2 SVGIG, per germline (reference sequence). This chain's CDR3 is CAWSAGVHTGELFF. The CDR3 DNA reads TGTGCCTGGAGTGCAGGGGTCCACACCGGGGAGCTGTTTTTT.